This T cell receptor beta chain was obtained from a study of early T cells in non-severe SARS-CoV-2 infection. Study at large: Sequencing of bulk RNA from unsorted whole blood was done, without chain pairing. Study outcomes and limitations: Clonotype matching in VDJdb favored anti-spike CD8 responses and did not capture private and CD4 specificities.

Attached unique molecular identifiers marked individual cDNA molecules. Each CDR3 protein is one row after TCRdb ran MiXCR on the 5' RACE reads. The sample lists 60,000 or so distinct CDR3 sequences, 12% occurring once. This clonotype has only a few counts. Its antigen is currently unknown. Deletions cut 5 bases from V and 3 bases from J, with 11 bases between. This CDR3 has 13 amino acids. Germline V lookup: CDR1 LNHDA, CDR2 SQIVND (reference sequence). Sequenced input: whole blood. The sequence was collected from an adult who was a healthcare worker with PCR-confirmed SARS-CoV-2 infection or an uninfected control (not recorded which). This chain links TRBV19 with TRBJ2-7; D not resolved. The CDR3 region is CASSFLLDYEQYF. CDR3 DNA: TGTGCCAGTAGTTTTCTGCTAGACTACGAGCAGTACTTC.